The rows below give T cell receptor beta chains drawn from one sample of a study of CD8+CD57+ T cells in acquired aplastic anemia. TCRdb processed the reads anew with MiXCR; each CDR3 protein has one entry. Here the sample spans 80,000 or so distinct CDR3 sequences, 40% to 50% being singletons. Sample: sorted CD4+, CD8+, or CD8+CD57+ T cells (not recorded which) from PBMCs. These receptors all stem from a human donor in good health, serving as a control. The CDR3 runs from the conserved cysteine through the conserved F or W.

v_gene	j_gene	CDR3aa
TRBV15	TRBJ2-7	CATSRAGQPHEQYF
TRBV11-3	TRBJ1-1	CASSSDDRSTEAFF
TRBV2	TRBJ1-5	CASTGGVASNQPQHF
TRBV15	TRBJ2-7	CATSIGGQGRELAISYEQYF
TRBV9	TRBJ2-7	CASSASGREQYF
TRBV3-1	TRBJ1-1	CASSQDWVNTEAFF
TRBV29-1	TRBJ1-2	CSVETDRGRDYGYTF
TRBV30	TRBJ2-7	CAWSVRGHSSYEQYF
TRBV19	TRBJ1-2	CASSRGIYGYTF
TRBV11-2	TRBJ2-7	CASSLGQGGAYEQYF
TRBV2	TRBJ1-1	CASSLTRNTEAFF
TRBV4-2	TRBJ2-7	CASSNHNEQYF
TRBV15	TRBJ2-1	CATSRDRRGLFHEQFF
TRBV6-2/TRBV6-3	TRBJ1-1	CASSYPLDRADTEAFF
TRBV7-2	TRBJ1-4	CASSLDRDEKLFF
TRBV10-3	TRBJ2-7	CAISEGGRRKYGQYF
TRBV12-3/TRBV12-4	TRBJ2-1	CASSFSGIEQFF
TRBV12-3/TRBV12-4	TRBJ1-4	CASSLEGHLLFF
TRBV20-1	TRBJ1-5	CSAREDNSNQPQHF
TRBV4-1	TRBJ2-1	CASSQRGGQFF
TRBV6-1	TRBJ2-7	CASRSKVVNHEQYF
TRBV24-1	TRBJ2-1	CATSVGTGRSDEQFF
TRBV9	TRBJ1-1	CASSVATGVGMNTEAFF
TRBV11-1	TRBJ2-1	CASSSQRSGVSDEQFF
TRBV20-1	TRBJ2-3	CSALGTTVSTDTQYF